The subject of this entry is one T cell receptor (beta chain). The sample is drawn from a study of T-cell reconstitution after alpha-beta-depleted transplantation in children. Trimming took 2 bases from V and 2 from J, leaving 8 bases between them. Germline V lookup: CDR1 SGHRS, CDR2 YFSETQ. The CDR3 spans 13 residues. Preparing the TCRbeta library involved the use of unique molecular identifiers. TCRdb reprocessed the PCR reads with MiXCR, giving one entry per CDR3 protein. Of 230,000 or so distinct CDR3 sequences in the sample, 9.7% were seen once. The sample here was PBMCs from the stem cell graft donor, taken from the stem cell graft. This sequence joins TRBV5-1 and TRBJ2-7, with D maybe TRBD1 (6 bases). This receptor was taken from a human donor who donated a stem cell graft to a child with SCID. The CDR3 reads CASSLQGTYEQYF. CDR3 bases: TGCGCCAGCAGCTTACAGGGCACCTACGAGCAGTACTTC.